Listed below are T cell receptor beta chains from one sample, sequenced in a study of T-cell memory formation after mild COVID-19. TCRdb re-derived calls from the 5' RACE reads in MiXCR, one entry per CDR3 protein. The repertoire holds 550,000 to 650,000 distinct CDR3 sequences, with 17% as singletons. The sequencing input was PBMCs or a T cell subset sorted from them (not recorded which). The receptors come from an adult woman who had mild COVID-19 (a few samples of this study predate the infection). Cell type and time point are not known. The CDR3 runs from the conserved cysteine through the conserved F or W. A D gene is named only where the DNA matches it firmly. For some rows the clone size is stated as once, few or many, or as a class when expanded; others skip it.

CDR3aa: CASSSGPPEAFF; j_gene: TRBJ1-1; d_gene: -; v_gene: TRBV7-2; abundance: few
CDR3aa: CASSLQGTGYNSPLHF; j_gene: TRBJ1-6; d_gene: -; v_gene: TRBV3-1; abundance: -
CDR3aa: CASSPIIPAGGNAGELFF; j_gene: TRBJ2-2; d_gene: TRBD1; v_gene: TRBV5-4; abundance: few
CDR3aa: CASSLVAGGNSGNTIYF; j_gene: TRBJ1-3; d_gene: TRBD1; v_gene: TRBV5-6; abundance: few
CDR3aa: CASSQRHSGLQETQYF; j_gene: TRBJ2-5; d_gene: TRBD2; v_gene: TRBV3-1; abundance: -
CDR3aa: CASSLASAETQYF; j_gene: TRBJ2-5; d_gene: -; v_gene: TRBV12-3/TRBV12-4; abundance: -
CDR3aa: CASSAGRFSYNEQFF; j_gene: TRBJ2-1; d_gene: -; v_gene: TRBV2; abundance: few
CDR3aa: CASSVRSSGDGRYF; j_gene: TRBJ2-4; d_gene: -; v_gene: TRBV9; abundance: -
CDR3aa: CASSSNYGVGDEQFF; j_gene: TRBJ2-1; d_gene: -; v_gene: TRBV7-3; abundance: few
CDR3aa: CASSAPGTAPYEQYF; j_gene: TRBJ2-7; d_gene: -; v_gene: TRBV9; abundance: -
CDR3aa: CATAKSRGGRTGELFF; j_gene: TRBJ2-2; d_gene: -; v_gene: TRBV12-3/TRBV12-4; abundance: few
CDR3aa: CASSPTGSQETQYF; j_gene: TRBJ2-5; d_gene: TRBD1; v_gene: TRBV27; abundance: few
CDR3aa: CALRPLAGGYNEQFF; j_gene: TRBJ2-1; d_gene: TRBD2; v_gene: TRBV15; abundance: -
CDR3aa: CASESSGTEAFF; j_gene: TRBJ1-1; d_gene: -; v_gene: TRBV7-9; abundance: few
CDR3aa: CASSQGYTGVAGELFF; j_gene: TRBJ2-2; d_gene: TRBD1; v_gene: TRBV3-1; abundance: few
CDR3aa: CASSSVFQETQYF; j_gene: TRBJ2-5; d_gene: -; v_gene: TRBV12-3/TRBV12-4; abundance: few
CDR3aa: CSVEIGSLSSYNEQFF; j_gene: TRBJ2-1; d_gene: -; v_gene: TRBV29-1; abundance: few
CDR3aa: CSDLRTGGFSNYGYTF; j_gene: TRBJ1-2; d_gene: TRBD1; v_gene: TRBV29-1; abundance: -
CDR3aa: CASSQGSLEQFF; j_gene: TRBJ2-1; d_gene: -; v_gene: TRBV4-1; abundance: -
CDR3aa: CASSSDRDSRGYGYTF; j_gene: TRBJ1-2; d_gene: TRBD1; v_gene: TRBV12-3/TRBV12-4; abundance: -
CDR3aa: CASSSRTGNSEQYF; j_gene: TRBJ2-7; d_gene: -; v_gene: TRBV5-1; abundance: few
CDR3aa: CSVKKGQGGYTF; j_gene: TRBJ1-2; d_gene: TRBD1; v_gene: TRBV29-1; abundance: -
CDR3aa: CAWSEGSMNTGELFF; j_gene: TRBJ2-2; d_gene: -; v_gene: TRBV30; abundance: few
CDR3aa: CASSSGTPYEQYF; j_gene: TRBJ2-7; d_gene: -; v_gene: TRBV7-2; abundance: many
CDR3aa: CASSFGTIPSGANVLTF; j_gene: TRBJ2-6; d_gene: TRBD2; v_gene: TRBV18; abundance: -
CDR3aa: CASSGTGTADADTQYF; j_gene: TRBJ2-3; d_gene: TRBD1; v_gene: TRBV7-9; abundance: -
CDR3aa: CASSFLPREGQYF; j_gene: TRBJ2-7; d_gene: TRBD2; v_gene: TRBV7-9; abundance: -
CDR3aa: CAISVETSSDEQFF; j_gene: TRBJ2-1; d_gene: -; v_gene: TRBV10-3; abundance: -
CDR3aa: CATKGLGAGELFF; j_gene: TRBJ2-2; d_gene: -; v_gene: TRBV24-1; abundance: -
CDR3aa: CASSSDRGQQPQHF; j_gene: TRBJ1-5; d_gene: TRBD1; v_gene: TRBV12-3/TRBV12-4; abundance: few